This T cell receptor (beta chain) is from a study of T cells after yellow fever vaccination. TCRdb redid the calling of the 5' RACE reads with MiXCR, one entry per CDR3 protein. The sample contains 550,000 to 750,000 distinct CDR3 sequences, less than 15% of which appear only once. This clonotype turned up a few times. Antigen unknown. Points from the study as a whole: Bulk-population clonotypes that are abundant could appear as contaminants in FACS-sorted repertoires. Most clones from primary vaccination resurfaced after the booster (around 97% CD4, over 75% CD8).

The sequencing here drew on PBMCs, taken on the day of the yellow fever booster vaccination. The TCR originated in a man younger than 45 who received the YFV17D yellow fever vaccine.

The CDR3 sequence is CSAGQAGASEQYF. DNA of the CDR3: TGCAGTGCTGGACAAGCGGGAGCGTCCGAGCAGTACTTC. V is TRBV20-1 and J is TRBJ2-7, with 8 nucleotides matching TRBD2. The V and J ends lost 5 bases and 6 bases, in that order; junction bases with no gene match: 9. The CDR3 is 13 amino acids. The germline V gene encodes CDR1 DFQATT and CDR2 SNEGSKA (reference sequence).